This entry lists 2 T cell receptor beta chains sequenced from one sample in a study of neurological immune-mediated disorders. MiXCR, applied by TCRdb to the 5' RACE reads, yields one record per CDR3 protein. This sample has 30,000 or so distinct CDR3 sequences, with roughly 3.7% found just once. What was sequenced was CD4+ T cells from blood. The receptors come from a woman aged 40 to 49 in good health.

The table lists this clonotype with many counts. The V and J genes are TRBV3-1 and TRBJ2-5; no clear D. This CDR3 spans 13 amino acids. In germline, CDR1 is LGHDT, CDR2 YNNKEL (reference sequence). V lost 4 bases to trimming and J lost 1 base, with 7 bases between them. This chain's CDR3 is CASSLGIQETQYF. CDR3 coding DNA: TGTGCCAGCAGCCTGGGCATCCAAGAGACCCAGTACTTC.

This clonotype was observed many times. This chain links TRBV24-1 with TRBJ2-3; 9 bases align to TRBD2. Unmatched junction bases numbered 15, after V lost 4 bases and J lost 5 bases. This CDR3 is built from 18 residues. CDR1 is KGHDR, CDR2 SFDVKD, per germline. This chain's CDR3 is CATSDYWKGLADRDTQYF. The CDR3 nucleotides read TGTGCCACCAGTGACTACTGGAAGGGACTAGCAGATAGAGATACGCAGTATTTT.